The 21 T cell receptor beta chains below all came from one sample that was sequenced in a study of response to subunit inactivated influenza vaccine. TCRdb fed the RT-PCR reads into MiXCR, producing one record per CDR3 protein. Of roughly 700,000 distinct CDR3 sequences detected, around 16% appear once; the ten largest clones hold 9.5% to 13%. Here the sequenced sample was PBMCs from blood, taken 11 to 12 days after vaccination. Source of these receptors: a middle-aged man who received an inactivated influenza vaccine.

This clonotype turned up a few times. The chain carries TRBV15 and TRBJ2-2, with D tentatively TRBD1 or TRBD2 (5 bases each). V was pared by 1 base and J by 4 bases, with 10 bases between. Per the germline V gene, CDR1 is LNHNV and CDR2 is YYDKDF (reference sequence). CDR3 length: 15 amino acids. This CDR3 reads CATSRVQGVTGELFF. CDR3 in DNA: TGTGCCACCAGCAGAGTTCAGGGAGTCACCGGGGAGCTGTTTTTT.

A few counts support this clonotype. This chain joins TRBV29-1 and TRBJ1-1; weak D call: TRBD1 (5 bases). This CDR3 contains 13 residues. The ends were cut back, 4 bases at V and 1 base at J, with 10 bases in the middle. Germline CDR1 and CDR2: SQVTM and ANQGSEA. DNA of the CDR3: TGCAGCGTTGTGGACATCACGAACACTGAAGCTTTCTTT. Translation gives CSVVDITNTEAFF.

The chain combines TRBV3-1 with TRBJ2-3; 8 bases line up with TRBD1. The CDR3 totals 14 residues. Per germline, CDR1 LGHDT and CDR2 YNNKEL (reference sequence). Trimming removed 6 bases from V and 0 bases from J; junction bases left unmatched: 2. For the CDR3, the DNA is TGTGCCAGCAGAACAGGGGGGAGCACAGATACGCAGTATTTT. It encodes CASRTGGSTDTQYF.

This clonotype was counted between two and nine times. CDR3 sequence: CASSVSTASYEQYF. Written as DNA, the CDR3 is TGTGCCAGCAGCGTCTCCACAGCGTCCTACGAGCAGTACTTC. The chain recombines TRBV9 with TRBJ2-7; D is undetermined. The germline gives CDR1 SGDLS, CDR2 YYNGEE. The V end lost 2 bases, the J end lost 1 base, and 10 bases lay between the germline ends. The CDR3 is made up of 14 amino acids. The variable domain in full, completed from reference TRBV9 and TRBJ2-7, reads DSGVTQTPKHLITATGQRVTLRCSPRSGDLSVYWYQQSLDQGLQFLIQYYNGEERAKGNILERFSAQQFPDLHSELNLSSLELGDSALYFCASSVSTASYEQYFGPGTRLTVT.

This clonotype was counted only a few times. The chain combines TRBV6-5 with TRBJ2-1, with D unresolved. Trimming pared 0 bases from V and 5 bases from J, leaving 8 bases between. The CDR3 spans 14 residues. Germline CDR1 is MNHEY and CDR2 is SVGAGI. The CDR3 reads CASSYSLNNNEQFF. The CDR3 bases are TGTGCCAGCAGTTACTCGCTCAATAACAATGAGCAGTTCTTC.

The rearrangement links TRBV28 to TRBJ2-3; 13 bases fit TRBD2. V gave up 6 bases and J gave up 6 bases; unmatched junction bases: 9. This CDR3 spans 16 amino acids. Germline-derived CDR1 and CDR2 are MDHEN and SYDVKM. The CDR3 reads CASRATSGRARDTQYF. In nucleotides, the CDR3 is TGTGCCAGCAGGGCCACTAGCGGGAGGGCCCGGGATACGCAGTATTTT.

This chain links TRBV7-2 with TRBJ1-5, with 7 nucleotides matching TRBD1. V trimming: 5 bases; J trimming: 10 bases; junction bases outside the gene matches: 8. The CDR3 totals 13 residues. Germline V gene data show CDR1 as SGHTA and CDR2 as FQGNSA. Here the CDR3 DNA reads TGTGCCAGCAGCACTAGGAGACAGGGACCCCAGCATTTT. Protein: CASSTRRQGPQHF. Drawing the rest from reference TRBV7-2 and TRBJ1-5, the complete variable domain is GAGVSQSPSNKVTEKGKDVELRCDPISGHTALYWYRQSLGQGLEFLIYFQGNSAPDKSGLPSDRFSAERTGGSVSTLTIQRTQQEDSAVYLCASSTRRQGPQHFGDGTRLSIL.

This chain joins TRBV20-1 and TRBJ2-5, with 8 bases fitting TRBD1. Germline V gene lookup returns CDR1 DFQATT and CDR2 SNEGSKA (reference sequence). After removal of 6 bases from V and 3 bases from J, the junction contained 6 bases not matched to a gene. This CDR3 region has 13 residues. CDR3 in DNA: TGCAGTGCGTCGGACAGGGCGAAAGAGACCCAGTACTTC. This encodes CSASDRAKETQYF.

This chain links TRBV12-3 or TRBV12-4 with TRBJ2-1, with D tentatively TRBD2 (5 bases). V dropped 5 bases and J dropped 1 base, with 9 bases sitting between them. There are 14 residues in the CDR3. The CDR3 region has the DNA TGTGCCAGCAGTCCCAGACTATCCTACAATGAGCAGTTCTTC. Translated: CASSPRLSYNEQFF.

This clonotype was observed a few times. The V and J genes are TRBV6-2 or TRBV6-3 and TRBJ2-6, with a weak D call TRBD2 (6 bases). The V and J ends lost 6 bases and 13 bases respectively, with 25 bases between them. CDR1 MNHEY and CDR2 SVGEGT come from the germline V gene. The CDR3 runs to 16 residues. CDR3 protein: CASSPPRDRINRVLTF. The CDR3 DNA sequence: TGTGCCAGCAGCCCGCCGCGGGACCGGATAAATCGGGTCCTGACTTTC.

This clonotype has only a few counts. This chain links TRBV7-2 with TRBJ1-2; D remains ambiguous. Germline values: CDR1 SGHTA, CDR2 FQGNSA. The CDR3 has 16 amino acids. Deletions cut 4 bases from V and 0 bases from J, with 15 bases between. The CDR3 DNA reads as TGTGCCAGCAGCTCACAGCGGGTCGTAGCTAACTATGGCTACACCTTC. Translating gives CASSSQRVVANYGYTF.

This clonotype was recorded a few times. The J gene is TRBJ1-3, the V gene TRBV15, with D perhaps TRBD1 (6 bases). CDR1 is LNHNV, CDR2 YYDKDF, per germline (reference sequence). The V end lost 7 bases, the J end lost 4 bases, and 11 bases lay between the germline ends. This CDR3 is built from 13 residues. The CDR3 loop reads CATKQGPGNTIYF. Written as DNA, the CDR3 is TGTGCCACCAAACAGGGTCCGGGAAACACCATATATTTT.

This clonotype was detected ten times or more. V is TRBV7-2 and J is TRBJ1-1, with 7 bases lining up with TRBD1. This CDR3 has 13 residues. The V segment lost 6 bases and the J segment 0 bases; nucleotides outside the gene matches: 1. Looked up from germline, CDR1 is SGHTA and CDR2 is FQGNSA. CDR3 sequence: CASRTGMNTEAFF. CDR3 nucleotides: TGTGCCAGCAGGACAGGGATGAACACTGAAGCTTTCTTT.

This clonotype has just a few counts. The chain couples TRBV29-1 to TRBJ1-1; the match to TRBD1 covers 10 bases. Germline V gene data show CDR1 as SQVTM and CDR2 as ANQGSEA. Trimming took 7 bases from V and 6 from J; bases not matched to a gene: 8. This CDR3 comprises 13 residues. The CDR3 protein is CSGWTGGSPEAFF. The CDR3 DNA reads as TGCAGCGGTTGGACAGGGGGATCACCTGAAGCTTTCTTT.

The chain carries TRBV7-2 and TRBJ1-6; 7 bases agree with TRBD1. This CDR3 comprises 17 residues. The germline CDR1 and CDR2 sequences are SGHTA and FQGNSA. Trimming at V came to 0 bases and at J to 8 bases, leaving 10 bases not matched to a gene. In DNA, the CDR3 is TGTGCCAGCAGCTTAGCATGGGCGGGACAGATCGATTCACCCCTCCACTTT. The encoded protein is CASSLAWAGQIDSPLHF. The full variable domain, with the rest looked up from reference TRBV7-2 and TRBJ1-6, is GAGVSQSPSNKVTEKGKDVELRCDPISGHTALYWYRQSLGQGLEFLIYFQGNSAPDKSGLPSDRFSAERTGGSVSTLTIQRTQQEDSAVYLCASSLAWAGQIDSPLHFGNGTRLTVT.

This clonotype was recorded only once. This may be a read error, as it is one base from a much larger clone. The chain links TRBV24-1 to TRBJ2-1, with D uncertain. Trimming pared 0 bases from V and 5 bases from J, leaving 7 bases between. In germline, CDR1 is KGHDR, CDR2 SFDVKD. This CDR3 is 14 amino acids long. CDR3 residues: CATSDLRRNNEQFF. The CDR3 DNA is TGTGCCACCAGTGATTTGCGGAGAAACAATGAGCAGTTCTTC.

This clonotype was recorded a few times. The J gene is TRBJ1-6, the V gene TRBV6-1, with 10 bases matching TRBD1. The CDR3 consists of 15 residues. In germline, CDR1 is MNHNS, CDR2 SASEGT. J gave up 5 bases and V 6 bases, and 4 bases lay outside the gene matches. The CDR3 bases are TGTGCCAGCAGGACCGGACAGGGGGATAATTCACCCCTCCACTTT. Its protein product is CASRTGQGDNSPLHF.

The chain employs TRBV30 and TRBJ2-2; 8 bases fit TRBD1. In germline, CDR1 is GTSNPN, CDR2 SVGIG (reference sequence). This CDR3 has 12 residues. Germline trimming cut 8 bases from V and 6 bases from J; bases unmatched to any gene: 5. The CDR3 spells CAHPTGAGELFF. The CDR3 coding sequence is TGTGCCCACCCGACAGGGGCCGGGGAGCTGTTTTTT.

Note on this clonotype: A clone one base away is much larger, so this may be a read error. The chain uses TRBV10-3 and TRBJ2-1, with D possibly matching TRBD2 (6 bases). The V gene's germline CDR1 is ENHRY and CDR2 SYGVKD. The length of the CDR3 is 14 residues. CDR3 bases: TGTGCCATCAGGCCGGCTAGCGAGTACAATGAGCAGATCTTC. It codes for CAIRPASEYNEQIF.

This clonotype came up a few times. V and J are TRBV10-3 and TRBJ2-3; D is perhaps TRBD2 (6 bases). This CDR3 is built from 17 residues. Between the trimmed V and J ends, which lost 0 bases and 4 bases, there was a span of 17 bases. CDR1 is ENHRY and CDR2 is SYGVKD in the germline V gene. The DNA of the CDR3 is TGTGCCATCAGTGAGTCGAATAGCGGCGTCGTCTCAGATACGCAGTATTTT. This translates into CAISESNSGVVSDTQYF.

This clonotype has just a few counts. The rearrangement joins TRBV9 to TRBJ2-1; perhaps TRBD1 as D (6 bases). Germline CDR1 is SGDLS and CDR2 is YYNGEE. V was clipped by 2 bases and J by 5 bases, with 14 bases between them. This CDR3 has 15 amino acids. As DNA, the CDR3 is TGTGCCAGCAGCGTCGTTGGGACACAAGACAATGAGCAGTTCTTC. Translated: CASSVVGTQDNEQFF.